This T cell receptor (beta chain) comes out of a study of cytomegalovirus exposure and HLA in healthy donors. Concerning this clone itself: What it binds is unknown.

Study outcomes and limitations: It is likely that the observed cluster of highly shared sequence variants was a sequencing artifact. An analysis that was carried out later associated 15,000 to 20,000 TCR beta sequences with HLA alleles at 0.05 false discovery rate. A previous analysis found most TCR beta V segments productive roughly 87% or roughly 30% of the time.

A multiplex PCR was run with 60 Vbeta primers and 13 Jbeta primers. TCRdb keeps only in-frame clones here, not all; method: immunoSEQ multiplex PCR. The sample comprises some 200,000 clones, roughly four fifths of which are singletons, and more than 1.5% rests with the top ten. V lost 5 bases, J lost 1 base, and 8 bases lay in between. The CDR3 is 13 residues long. The germline V gene encodes CDR1 SGHTA and CDR2 FQGTGA. The chain links TRBV7-3 to TRBJ1-1; a possible D gene is TRBD1 (5 bases). The clonotype was recovered from a man aged 50-59 years in good health and CMV-seronegative. Sequencing was performed on PBMCs. The CDR3 bases are TGTGCCAGCAGCAGACAGAGGAACACTGAAGCTTTCTTT. Its protein is CASSRQRNTEAFF.